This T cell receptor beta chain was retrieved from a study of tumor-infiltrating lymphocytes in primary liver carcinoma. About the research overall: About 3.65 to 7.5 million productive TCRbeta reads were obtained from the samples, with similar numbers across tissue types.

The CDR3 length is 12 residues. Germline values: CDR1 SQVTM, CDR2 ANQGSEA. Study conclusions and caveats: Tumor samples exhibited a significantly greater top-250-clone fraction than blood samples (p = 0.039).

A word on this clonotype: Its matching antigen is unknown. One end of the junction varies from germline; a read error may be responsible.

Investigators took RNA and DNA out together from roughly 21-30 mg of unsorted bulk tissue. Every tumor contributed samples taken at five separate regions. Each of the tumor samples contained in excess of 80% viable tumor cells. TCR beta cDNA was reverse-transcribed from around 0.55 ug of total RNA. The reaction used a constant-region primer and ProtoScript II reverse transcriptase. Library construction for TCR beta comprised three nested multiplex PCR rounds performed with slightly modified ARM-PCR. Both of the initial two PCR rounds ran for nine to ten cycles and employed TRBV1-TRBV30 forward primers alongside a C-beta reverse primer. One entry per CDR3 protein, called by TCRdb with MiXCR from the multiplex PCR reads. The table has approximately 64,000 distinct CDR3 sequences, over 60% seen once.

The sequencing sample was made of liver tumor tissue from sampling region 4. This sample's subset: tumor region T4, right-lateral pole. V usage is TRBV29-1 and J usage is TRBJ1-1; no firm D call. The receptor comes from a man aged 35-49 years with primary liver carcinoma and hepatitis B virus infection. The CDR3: CSVWSVGTEAFF. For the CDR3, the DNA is TGCAGCGTTTGGTCAGTGGGCACTGAAGCTTTTTTT.